Below are 8 T cell receptor beta chains sequenced from a single sample in a study of T cell responses to AZD1222 COVID-19 vaccine. Profiling relied on immunoSEQ multiplex PCR, and the TCRdb table lists in-frame clones only, not all of them. Of approximately 150,000 clones in the sample, around 91% were seen once. Sequencing used peripheral blood, obtained on day 0 of AZD1222 vaccination. The receptor set was obtained from an adult in good health.

The V gene is TRBV19, the J gene TRBJ2-7; unclear D gene. The CDR3 totals 13 residues. The V gene's germline CDR1 is LNHDA and CDR2 SQIVND (reference sequence). V was pared by 3 bases and J by 3 bases, with 9 bases between. CDR3: CASSMTTHYEQYF. The CDR3 coding sequence is TGTGCCAGTAGTATGACAACACACTACGAGCAGTACTTC.

This clone was observed once. The CDR3 bases are TGTGCCACCAACCCCCACATGGAGACAGATACGCAGTATTTT. This translates into CATNPHMETDTQYF. This rearrangement joins TRBV6-6 to TRBJ2-3, with no clear D. Germline V gene sequence: CDR1 MNHNY, CDR2 SVGAGI (reference sequence). CDR3 size: 14 residues. The ends were cut back, 10 bases at V and 3 bases at J, with 17 bases in the middle.

The chain couples TRBV28 to TRBJ2-5; the match to TRBD1 covers 7 bases. V gave up 1 base and J gave up 2 bases; unmatched junction bases: 1. The CDR3 sequence is 14 residues long. CDR1 is MDHEN, CDR2 SYDVKM, per germline. The CDR3 is CASSLSRGQETQYF. CDR3 DNA: TGTGCCAGCAGTTTATCCAGGGGGCAAGAGACCCAGTACTTC.

This clone was picked up one time. The chain is built from TRBV6-2 or TRBV6-3 and TRBJ1-5, with unresolved D. The length of the CDR3 is 16 residues. Per germline, CDR1 MNHEY and CDR2 SVGEGT. The germline V and J ends were trimmed by 0 bases and 2 bases, with 11 bases remaining between them. Here the CDR3 reads CASSYSRTAGNQPQHF. The CDR3 DNA follows: TGTGCCAGCAGTTACTCCAGGACCGCTGGCAATCAGCCCCAGCATTTT.

The chain uses TRBV2 and TRBJ2-7; the match to TRBD2 covers 9 bases. The CDR3 covers 15 residues. Germline CDR1 is SNHLY and CDR2 is FYNNEI. The V and J ends lost 4 bases and 0 bases, in that order; junction bases with no gene match: 4. The DNA for the CDR3 is TGTGCCAGCAGTGCGACTAGCGGTAGCTCCTACGAGCAGTACTTC. Translation: CASSATSGSSYEQYF.

The chain carries TRBV27 and TRBJ2-2; TRBD2 matches 12 bases. The germline gives CDR1 MNHEY, CDR2 SMNVEV (reference sequence). The CDR3 totals 16 residues. With 5 bases clipped from V and 9 bases from J, the junction kept 10 bases outside the gene matches. The CDR3 DNA sequence: TGTGCCAGCAGTCCCCGGACTAGCGGGAAGCTCTGGGAGCTGTTTTTT. Translating gives CASSPRTSGKLWELFF.

Only one count was recorded for this clone. The rearrangement joins TRBV7-9 to TRBJ2-2; D is perhaps TRBD1 or TRBD2 (6 bases each). The V end was cut by 5 bases, the J end by 2 bases, with 12 bases between. Germline CDR1 and CDR2: SEHNR and FQNEAQ (reference sequence). The CDR3 contains 15 residues. CDR3 region: CASSLGGGNTGELFF. The CDR3 DNA is TGTGCCAGCAGCCTAGGGGGAGGCAACACCGGGGAGCTGTTTTTT.

The V gene is TRBV27, the J gene TRBJ2-7; 8 bases are shared with TRBD1. The CDR3 is 14 residues long. Germline lookup yields CDR1 MNHEY and CDR2 SMNVEV (reference sequence). V lost 0 bases to trimming and J lost 3 bases; unmatched junction nucleotides: 1. In nucleotides, the CDR3 is TGTGCCAGCAGTTTATCGACAGGGGACTACGAGCAGTACTTC. This codes for CASSLSTGDYEQYF.